The 2 T cell receptor beta chains below were found in one sample sequenced in a study of blood T cell repertoires in COVID-19. The repertoire was sequenced with immunoSEQ multiplex PCR; TCRdb's copy has only in-frame clones and lacks some. The table includes some 83,000 clones, around 80% detected once. Material for sequencing was peripheral blood. The source is a man aged 50 to 60 with acute or convalescent COVID-19.

The table lists this clone with a count of one. The chain combines TRBV9 with TRBJ2-6; tentative D call: TRBD1 (6 bases). Trimming left V 3 bases short and J 0 bases short, with 16 bases between. CDR3 length equals 18 residues. Germline V gene sequence: CDR1 SGDLS, CDR2 YYNGEE. In DNA form, the CDR3 reads TGTGCCAGCAGCGAGGGACAAATCCCCGACTCTGGGGCCAACGTCCTGACTTTC. It specifies CASSEGQIPDSGANVLTF. The full variable domain, its missing parts supplied by reference TRBV9 and TRBJ2-6, is DSGVTQTPKHLITATGQRVTLRCSPRSGDLSVYWYQQSLDQGLQFLIQYYNGEERAKGNILERFSAQQFPDLHSELNLSSLELGDSALYFCASSEGQIPDSGANVLTFGAGSRLTVL.

The CDR3 bases are TGTGCCAGCTGGTCCGGGACAGGGTCCTACGAGCAGTACTTC. As protein: CASWSGTGSYEQYF. V usage is TRBV18 and J usage is TRBJ2-7; 9 positions match TRBD1. The CDR3 covers 14 residues. V was clipped by 7 bases and J by 1 base; unmatched bases: 5. CDR1 and CDR2 from the germline V gene are KGHSH and LQKENI.